What follows is one T cell receptor (beta chain) and its context. What it binds is not known. This record comes from a study of CD8+CD57+ T cells in acquired aplastic anemia. The wider study: On average, sorted CD4+ and CD8+ cells gave 2.5 to 4 ug of DNA. General study findings and limits: The study identified more than 25 CD8+ CDR3 sequences shared by patients and controls.

The V gene's germline CDR1 is SGHKS and CDR2 YYEKEE (reference sequence). Unmatched junction bases numbered 5, after V lost 0 bases and J lost 5 bases. This CDR3 is 16 amino acids long. An expansion of CD8+CD57+ cells by flow cytometry had been shown in patients chosen for sequencing. The cohort consisted entirely of patients having severe acquired aplastic anemia. Patients had not yet gotten any therapy when their blood was taken for sampling. Both TCR beta VDJ combination and CDR3 sequence profiling were carried out. Genomic DNA was the template for this profiling. TCRdb passed the reads through MiXCR, listing each CDR3 protein once. The sample includes 190,000 or so distinct CDR3 sequences, roughly 50% seen only once; the top ten take about 1.7%.

What was sequenced was sorted CD4+, CD8+, or CD8+CD57+ T cells (not recorded which) from PBMCs. The chain joins TRBV5-5 to TRBJ2-7, with TRBD2 identical over 13 bases. This TCR was recovered from a human donor with aplastic anemia. CDR3 bases: TGTGCCAGCAGCTTGGTACTAGCGGGAGGGCCGGACGAGCAGTACTTC. It encodes CASSLVLAGGPDEQYF.